Given below is one TCR beta chain in context. Libraries were prepared by immunoSEQ multiplex PCR; TCRdb keeps only in-frame clonotypes and omits some of them. The sample shows 15,000 to 20,000 clones, around four fifths of them seen only once. These data originate in a study of tumour-infiltrating T cells in Burkitt lymphoma. Overall study: Repertoire clonality predicted overall and progression-free survival.

Germline CDR1 reads KGHSH; CDR2 reads LQKENI. The CDR3 runs to 16 residues. V was clipped by 4 bases and J by 1 base; unmatched bases: 9. Material: tumor tissue. The chain is built from TRBV18 and TRBJ2-7; 8 bases line up with TRBD1. The receptor's source is a human donor with diffuse large B-cell lymphoma. The CDR3 is CASSRTTGQVSYEQYF. The CDR3 DNA follows: TGTGCCAGCTCACGCACCACGGGACAGGTATCCTACGAGCAGTACTTC.